These T cell receptor beta chains were read from a single sample in a study of blood T cell repertoires in COVID-19. Assay used: immunoSEQ multiplex PCR; TCRdb lists only in-frame clones, some missing. This sample has more than 150,000 clones, with around 94% found just once. The specimen sequenced was peripheral blood. These receptors all come from a man aged 30 to 39 with COVID-19, enrolled during active disease. Both conserved end residues are trimmed from each CDR3. D genes are given only for firm matches. Size tells how often a clone was seen (once, few, many) or the class of an expanded clone, and some rows leave it out.

CDR3 protein: ASSTLGEGKAF
J gene: TRBJ1-1
V gene: TRBV27
clone size: .
D gene: .

CDR3 protein: ASSYPWGQEYGYT
J gene: TRBJ1-2
V gene: TRBV6-2/TRBV6-3
clone size: few
D gene: .

CDR3 protein: ASSFGPETQY
J gene: TRBJ2-5
V gene: TRBV5-6
clone size: .
D gene: .

CDR3 protein: ASSRVERRPYEQY
J gene: TRBJ2-7
V gene: TRBV19
clone size: .
D gene: .

CDR3 protein: ASSLAGEMYEQY
J gene: TRBJ2-7
V gene: TRBV5-1
clone size: .
D gene: .

CDR3 protein: ASRLTGAYGYT
J gene: TRBJ1-2
V gene: TRBV27
clone size: once
D gene: .

CDR3 protein: ASSLGLNSGNTIY
J gene: TRBJ1-3
V gene: TRBV6-2/TRBV6-3
clone size: .
D gene: .

CDR3 protein: AIMEGPGSGNTIY
J gene: TRBJ1-3
V gene: TRBV10-3
clone size: .
D gene: .

CDR3 protein: ASTDSGGAF
J gene: TRBJ1-1
V gene: TRBV12-3/TRBV12-4
clone size: .
D gene: .

CDR3 protein: ASSQHTGTGMNTEAF
J gene: TRBJ1-1
V gene: TRBV4-1
clone size: .
D gene: TRBD1

CDR3 protein: ASSSGQGARNEQF
J gene: TRBJ2-1
V gene: TRBV5-1
clone size: .
D gene: TRBD1

CDR3 protein: ASSKVRGGNYGYT
J gene: TRBJ1-2
V gene: TRBV21-1
clone size: .
D gene: .

CDR3 protein: ASSAGTPTSGNTIY
J gene: TRBJ1-3
V gene: TRBV5-1
clone size: once
D gene: .

CDR3 protein: ASSAGAADQPQH
J gene: TRBJ1-5
V gene: TRBV18
clone size: once
D gene: .

CDR3 protein: ASAQGMNTEAF
J gene: TRBJ1-1
V gene: TRBV6-5
clone size: .
D gene: .

CDR3 protein: ASSETDRGVGGYT
J gene: TRBJ1-2
V gene: TRBV6-1
clone size: .
D gene: TRBD1

CDR3 protein: ASSLVAGDPLDYNEQF
J gene: TRBJ2-1
V gene: TRBV5-1
clone size: .
D gene: TRBD2

CDR3 protein: ASSGGLAVGELF
J gene: TRBJ2-2
V gene: TRBV5-4
clone size: once
D gene: TRBD2

CDR3 protein: ASSERGGEQF
J gene: TRBJ2-1
V gene: TRBV25-1
clone size: .
D gene: TRBD2

CDR3 protein: ASSLGTTDTQY
J gene: TRBJ2-3
V gene: TRBV5-1
clone size: .
D gene: .

CDR3 protein: AISDPTAQGVDNQPQH
J gene: TRBJ1-5
V gene: TRBV10-3
clone size: .
D gene: .

CDR3 protein: ASSQDQGSQETQY
J gene: TRBJ2-5
V gene: TRBV3-1/TRBV3-2
clone size: .
D gene: .